The following is a T cell receptor (beta chain) sequence with its context. What it binds is unknown. The sample is drawn from a study of T cells expressing NK-cell markers. Study overall: Among eight sequenced donors, seven carried HCMV seropositivity while one was seronegative.

Study-wide results and limits: Six donors carried dominant NKG2C+ clonotypes that made up roughly 1.0-7.0% of their CD8+ T cells.

Germline V gives CDR1 MNHEY, CDR2 SVGEGT. The CDR3 loop spans 16 amino acids. TCRdb reprocessed the 5' RACE reads and reports one entry per CDR3 protein, with no DNA. Its table records tens of thousands of distinct CDR3 sequences. The source is a woman aged 18-70 years in good health. This chain joins TRBV6-2 or TRBV6-3 and TRBJ1-1; no DNA is available, so the TRBD1 call from TCRdb remains unchecked. Material: blood T cells: a sorted CD56 or NKG2C T cell subset, CD4+ or CD8+ T cells, or bulk PBMC T cells (not recorded which). The chain's CDR3 is CASSYSTETANTEAFF.